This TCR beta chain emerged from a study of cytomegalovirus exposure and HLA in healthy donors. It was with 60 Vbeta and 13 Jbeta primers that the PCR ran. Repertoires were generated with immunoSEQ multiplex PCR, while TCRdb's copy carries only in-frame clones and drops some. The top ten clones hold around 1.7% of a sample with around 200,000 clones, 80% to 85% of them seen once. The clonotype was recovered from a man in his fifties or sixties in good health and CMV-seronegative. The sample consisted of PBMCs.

CDR3 in amino acids: CASSLQQVSGNTIYF. In DNA form, the CDR3 reads TGTGCCAGCAGCTTACAGCAGGTCTCTGGAAACACCATATATTTT. V usage is TRBV7-2 and J usage is TRBJ1-3, with D unclear. Germline V gene data show CDR1 as SGHTA and CDR2 as FQGNSA. With 2 bases removed from V and 0 bases from J, the gap between germline ends came to 8 bases. The CDR3 covers 15 residues. Based on the CDR3 plus reference TRBV7-2 and TRBJ1-3, the full variable domain is GAGVSQSPSNKVTEKGKDVELRCDPISGHTALYWYRQSLGQGLEFLIYFQGNSAPDKSGLPSDRFSAERTGGSVSTLTIQRTQQEDSAVYLCASSLQQVSGNTIYFGEGSWLTVV.